This T cell receptor (beta chain) was identified during a study of blood T cell repertoires in COVID-19 (dated by TCRdb to the early 2020s). About the full investigation: Samples from collaborators originated in the United States, Italy and Spain and spanned both the acute and convalescent phases of COVID-19. Where available, HLA class I and class II types were obtained from metadata supplied by the sample provider rather than from assay-based typing. The repertoires were made available in a free public database intended to serve as a resource for research on the immune response to SARS-CoV-2. Nearly every sample came with metadata listing a de-identified subject ID, COVID-19 status, age in years and sex. The prospective study material was composed of cDNA or gDNA derived from T cells, B-cell-depleted T cells, or PBMCs. Subjects who had been exposed to COVID-19, were actively infected with it, or had recovered from it provided the deeply sampled blood TCRbeta repertoires that made up the dataset. Samples were obtained from the ongoing ImmuneRACE study (first 160 participants) and from approximately 1,200 subjects provided by 6 global collaborators.

The CDR3 starts with the cysteine, ends with the phenylalanine, and has 13 residues. Left in the record is the CDR3 DNA by itself, 39 bases read in frame from the first base. Deletion took 0 bases off V and 3 bases off J, with a span of 6 bases between the germline ends. As encoded in the germline V gene (reference sequence), CDR1 is SGHNT while CDR2 is YYREEE. On this clone itself: No cognate antigen has been identified for it. Qualities for individual bases were not recorded, and no much larger clone is one base off.

TCRbeta CDR3 regions were amplified from genomic DNA using the immunoSEQ Assay, a bias-controlled multiplex PCR. Processing in the source paper ran as follows. Within the assay, amplification of reference gene primers was used to estimate how many nucleated cells each sample contained. To quantify the absolute abundance of each unique TCRbeta CDR3 rearrangement, sequence reads were collapsed and filtered. Productive Simpson clonality was computed per sample as the square root of Simpson's diversity index over productive rearrangements. Entries here come from immuneACCESS through TCRdb and include only in-frame sequences with V and J called. Some clones fail to appear in such tables; in the studies checked, an unresolved V gene covers under half of the shortfall, and the cause of the remainder is unknown. V, J and clone size derive from that table, while D and trimming were established from the DNA sequence. This sample lists some 96,000 clones; around nine tenths were detected once. Around 1.7% of the sample is taken by the ten largest.

Collaborating institutions collected whole blood in K2EDTA tubes following their own protocols. For TCRbeta analysis, collaborators shipped samples as frozen whole blood, isolated PBMCs, or DNA extracted from either of those sample types. The paper's findings and limits, for the study overall: The amount of clinical and demographic metadata varied by source and participant and was provided uncurated.

Sample: peripheral blood. The sequence joins TRBV5-4 to TRBJ1-1, with the D gene not confidently named. This TCR was recovered from a man in his 60s with acute or convalescent COVID-19. The CDR3: CASSLAPDTEAFF. The DNA sequence reads TGTGCCAGCAGCTTGGCTCCAGACACTGAAGCTTTCTTT.